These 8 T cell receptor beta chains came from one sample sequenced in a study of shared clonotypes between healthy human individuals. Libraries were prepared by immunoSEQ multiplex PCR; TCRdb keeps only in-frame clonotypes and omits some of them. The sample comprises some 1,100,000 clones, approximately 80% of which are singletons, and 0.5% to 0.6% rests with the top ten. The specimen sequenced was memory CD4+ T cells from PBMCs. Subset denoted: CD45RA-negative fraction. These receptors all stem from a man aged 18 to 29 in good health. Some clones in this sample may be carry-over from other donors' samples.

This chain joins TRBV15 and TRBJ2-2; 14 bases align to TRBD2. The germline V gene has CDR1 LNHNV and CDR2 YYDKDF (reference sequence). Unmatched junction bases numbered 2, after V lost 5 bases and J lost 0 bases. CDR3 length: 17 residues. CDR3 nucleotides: TGTGCCACCAGCCGGGGACTAGCGGGAGCGAACACCGGGGAGCTGTTTTTT. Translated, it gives CATSRGLAGANTGELFF.

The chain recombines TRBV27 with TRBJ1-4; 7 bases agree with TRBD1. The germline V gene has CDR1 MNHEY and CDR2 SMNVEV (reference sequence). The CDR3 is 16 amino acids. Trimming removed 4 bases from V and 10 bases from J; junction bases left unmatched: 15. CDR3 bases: TGTGCCAGCAGTTCCCCCGACAGGGCCCGTGGAGGAAAACTGTTTTTT. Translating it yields CASSSPDRARGGKLFF.

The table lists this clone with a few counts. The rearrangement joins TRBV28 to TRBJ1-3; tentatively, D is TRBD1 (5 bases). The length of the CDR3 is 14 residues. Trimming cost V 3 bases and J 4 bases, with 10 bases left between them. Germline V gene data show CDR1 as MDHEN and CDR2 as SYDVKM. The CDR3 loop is CASSFRNRGNTIYF. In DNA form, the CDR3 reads TGTGCCAGCAGTTTCCGAAACAGGGGAAACACCATATATTTT.

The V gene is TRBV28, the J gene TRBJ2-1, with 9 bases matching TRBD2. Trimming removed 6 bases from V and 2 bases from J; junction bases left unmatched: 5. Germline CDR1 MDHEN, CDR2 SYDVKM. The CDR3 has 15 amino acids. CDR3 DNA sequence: TGTGCCAGCAGAATAGCGGGAGAGACCTACAATGAGCAGTTCTTC. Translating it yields CASRIAGETYNEQFF.

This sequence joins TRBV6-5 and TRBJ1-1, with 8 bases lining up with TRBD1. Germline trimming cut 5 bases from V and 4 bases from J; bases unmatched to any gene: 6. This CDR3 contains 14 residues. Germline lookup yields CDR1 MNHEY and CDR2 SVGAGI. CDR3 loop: CASSPGTGITEAFF. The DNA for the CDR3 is TGTGCCAGCAGTCCCGGGACAGGTATCACTGAAGCTTTCTTT.

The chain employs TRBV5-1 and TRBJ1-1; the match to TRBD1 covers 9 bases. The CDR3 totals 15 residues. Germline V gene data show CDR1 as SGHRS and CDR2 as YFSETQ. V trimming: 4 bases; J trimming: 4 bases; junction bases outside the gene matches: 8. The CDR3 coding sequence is TGCGCCAGCAGCGCACAGGGGGCGGGCCCCACTGAAGCTTTCTTT. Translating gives CASSAQGAGPTEAFF. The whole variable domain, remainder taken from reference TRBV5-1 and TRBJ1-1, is KAGVTQTPRYLIKTRGQQVTLSCSPISGHRSVSWYQQTPGQGLQFLFEYFSETQRNKGNFPGRFSGRQFSNSRSEMNVSTLELGDSALYLCASSAQGAGPTEAFFGQGTRLTVV.

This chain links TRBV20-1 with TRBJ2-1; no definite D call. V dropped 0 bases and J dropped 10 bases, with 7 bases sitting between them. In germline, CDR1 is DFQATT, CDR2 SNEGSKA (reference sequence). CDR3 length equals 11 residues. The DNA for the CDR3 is TGCAGTGCTAGAGATAACGCGGAGCAGTTCTTC. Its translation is CSARDNAEQFF.

The CDR3 sequence: CASSVGLIRETQYF. DNA of the CDR3: TGTGCCAGCAGCGTAGGCCTTATACGGGAGACCCAGTACTTC. The V gene is TRBV9, the J gene TRBJ2-5; no clear D gene. Germline V gives CDR1 SGDLS, CDR2 YYNGEE. V was cut by 0 bases and J by 5 bases, with 11 bases left in between. CDR3 size: 14 residues.